This TCR beta chain was recovered during a study of blood T cells in healthy people across ages. The second PCR ran about 6 to 11 cycles with a sample-barcoded 5' primer and J-beta primers. Every cDNA molecule bore a tag from a template-switch adaptor containing 12 random nucleotides. TCRdb used MiXCR to reprocess the 5' RACE reads, holding one entry per CDR3 protein. The top ten clones hold around 18% of a sample with about 1 million distinct CDR3 sequences, over 35% of them seen once. As regards this clonotype: Its antigen is unidentified.

CDR1 is DFQATT and CDR2 is SNEGSKA in the germline V gene (reference sequence). Trimming cost V 6 bases and J 0 bases, with 15 bases left between them. CDR3 size: 14 residues. Notes on the study in general: Changes seen in expanded clonotypes were possibly confounded by donor CMV status left unknown.

Material: blood. V is TRBV20-1 and J is TRBJ2-7, with unresolved D. The receptor's source is a woman aged 55-69 years in good health. Here the CDR3 DNA reads TGCAGTGCCCAATCCGGACGGACCTCCTACGAGCAGTACTTC. Encoded protein: CSAQSGRTSYEQYF.